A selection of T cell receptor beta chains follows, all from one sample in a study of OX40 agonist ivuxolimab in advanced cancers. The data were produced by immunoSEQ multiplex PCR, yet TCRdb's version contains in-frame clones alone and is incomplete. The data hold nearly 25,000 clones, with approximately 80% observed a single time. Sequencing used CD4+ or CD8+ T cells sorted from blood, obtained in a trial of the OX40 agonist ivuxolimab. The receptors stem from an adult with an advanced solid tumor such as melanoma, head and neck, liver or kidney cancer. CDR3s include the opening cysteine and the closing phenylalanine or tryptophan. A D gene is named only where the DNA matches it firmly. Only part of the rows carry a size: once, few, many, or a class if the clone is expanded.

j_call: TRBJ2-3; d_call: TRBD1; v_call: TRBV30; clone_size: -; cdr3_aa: CAWSEQGDTQYF; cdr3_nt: TGTGCCTGGAGTGAACAGGGGGATACGCAGTATTTT
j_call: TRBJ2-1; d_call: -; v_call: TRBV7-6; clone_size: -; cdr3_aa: CASSLAREGDNEQFF; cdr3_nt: TGTGCCAGCAGCTTAGCGCGGGAAGGGGACAATGAGCAGTTCTTC
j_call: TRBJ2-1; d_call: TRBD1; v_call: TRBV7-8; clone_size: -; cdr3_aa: CASSLPQGYGTDNEQFF; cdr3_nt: TGTGCCAGCAGCTTGCCTCAGGGGTATGGGACAGACAATGAGCAGTTCTTC
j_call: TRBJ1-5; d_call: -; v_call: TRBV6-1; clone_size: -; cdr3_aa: CASVLSSNQPQHF; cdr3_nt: TGTGCCAGCGTCCTAAGTAGCAATCAGCCCCAGCATTTT
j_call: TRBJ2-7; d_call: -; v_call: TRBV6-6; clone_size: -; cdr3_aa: CASSYTQAPYEQYF; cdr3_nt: TGTGCCAGCAGTTATACCCAAGCCCCCTACGAGCAGTACTTC
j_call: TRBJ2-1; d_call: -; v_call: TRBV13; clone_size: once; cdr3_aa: CASSLAEGREQFF; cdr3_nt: TGTGCCAGCAGCCTCGCGGAGGGGCGTGAGCAGTTCTTC
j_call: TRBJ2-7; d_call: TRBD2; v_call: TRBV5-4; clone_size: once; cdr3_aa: CASSLAGGQDEQYF; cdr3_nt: TGTGCCAGCAGCTTGGCGGGAGGGCAGGACGAGCAGTACTTC
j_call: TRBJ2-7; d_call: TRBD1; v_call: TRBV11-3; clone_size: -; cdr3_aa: CASSQGQGAGEQYF; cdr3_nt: TGTGCCAGCAGCCAGGGCCAGGGGGCAGGCGAGCAGTACTTC
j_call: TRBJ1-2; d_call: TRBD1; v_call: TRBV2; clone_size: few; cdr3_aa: CASSAQKGQGASGYTF; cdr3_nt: TGTGCCAGCAGTGCCCAAAAGGGACAGGGGGCGTCTGGCTACACCTTC
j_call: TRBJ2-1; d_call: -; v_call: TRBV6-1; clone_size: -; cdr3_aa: CASSDYSSYNEQFF; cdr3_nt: TGTGCCAGCAGTGACTACAGCTCCTACAATGAGCAGTTCTTC
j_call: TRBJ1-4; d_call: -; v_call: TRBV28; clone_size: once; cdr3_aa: CASSQQGTNEKLFF; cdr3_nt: TGTGCCAGCAGCCAACAGGGAACTAATGAAAAACTGTTTTTT
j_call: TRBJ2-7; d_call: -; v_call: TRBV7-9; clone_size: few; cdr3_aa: CASSFGGRTGVSPEQYF; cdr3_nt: TGTGCCAGCAGCTTCGGGGGTAGGACAGGAGTTTCCCCCGAGCAGTACTTC
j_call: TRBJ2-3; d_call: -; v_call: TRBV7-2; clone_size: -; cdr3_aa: CASSLGRGTQYF; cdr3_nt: TGTGCCAGCAGCTTAGGGCGGGGCACGCAGTATTTT
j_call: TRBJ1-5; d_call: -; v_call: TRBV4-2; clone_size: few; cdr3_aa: CASKDGNQPQHF; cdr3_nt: TGTGCCAGCAAGGACGGCAATCAGCCCCAGCATTTT
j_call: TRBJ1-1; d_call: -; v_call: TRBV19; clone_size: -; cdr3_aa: CASSSTGLSNTEAFF; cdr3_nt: TGTGCCAGTAGTTCAACAGGGTTATCAAACACTGAAGCTTTCTTT
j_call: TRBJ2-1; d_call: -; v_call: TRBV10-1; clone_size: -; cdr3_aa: CAQGGEDHNEQFF; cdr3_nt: TGCGCCCAAGGAGGGGAGGACCACAATGAGCAGTTCTTC
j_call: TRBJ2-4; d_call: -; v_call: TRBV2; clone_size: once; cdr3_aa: CASSEAAAAQYF; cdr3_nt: TGTGCCAGCAGTGAAGCGGCGGCAGCTCAGTACTTC
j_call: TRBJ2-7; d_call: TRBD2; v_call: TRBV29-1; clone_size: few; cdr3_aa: CSVEGGSVNEQYF; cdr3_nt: TGCAGCGTTGAAGGCGGGAGTGTGAACGAGCAGTACTTC
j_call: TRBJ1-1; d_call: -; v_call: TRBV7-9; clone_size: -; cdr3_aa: CASSFSNTEAFF; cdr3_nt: TGTGCCAGCAGCTTTTCGAACACTGAAGCTTTCTTT
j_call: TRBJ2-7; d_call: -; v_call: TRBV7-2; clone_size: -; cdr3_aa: CASSLEGRGDEQYF; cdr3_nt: TGTGCCAGCAGCTTAGAAGGTAGGGGGGACGAGCAGTACTTC
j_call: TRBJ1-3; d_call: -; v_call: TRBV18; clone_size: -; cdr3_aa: CASSPTSGRAGNTIYF; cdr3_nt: TGTGCCAGCTCACCCACCTCAGGCAGGGCTGGAAACACCATATATTTT
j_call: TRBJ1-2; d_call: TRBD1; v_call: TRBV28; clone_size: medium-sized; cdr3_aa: CATIQGAYSYTF; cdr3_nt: TGTGCCACCATACAGGGGGCTTATAGCTACACCTTC
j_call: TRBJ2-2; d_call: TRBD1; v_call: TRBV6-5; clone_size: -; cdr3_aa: CASSYGQGATGELFF; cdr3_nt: TGTGCCAGCAGTTACGGACAGGGGGCGACGGGGGAGCTGTTTTTT
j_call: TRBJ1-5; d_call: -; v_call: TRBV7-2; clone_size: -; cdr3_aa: CASSSSGLSNQPQHF; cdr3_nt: TGTGCCAGCAGCTCCTCGGGACTTAGCAATCAGCCCCAGCATTTT
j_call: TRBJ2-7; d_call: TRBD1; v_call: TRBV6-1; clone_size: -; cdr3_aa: CASGTGYEQYF; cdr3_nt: TGTGCCTCTGGGACAGGATACGAGCAGTACTTC
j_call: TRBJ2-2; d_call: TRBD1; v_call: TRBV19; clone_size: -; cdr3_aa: CASTVGRQGWNTGELFF; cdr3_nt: TGTGCCAGTACAGTGGGGAGACAGGGTTGGAACACCGGGGAGCTGTTTTTT
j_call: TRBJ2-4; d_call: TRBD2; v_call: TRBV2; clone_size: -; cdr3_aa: CASRGLAGASAKNIQYF; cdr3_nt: TGTGCCAGCAGGGGACTAGCGGGGGCCTCAGCCAAAAACATTCAGTACTTC
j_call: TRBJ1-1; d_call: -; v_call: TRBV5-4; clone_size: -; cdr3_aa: CASSLGAGPVAEAFF; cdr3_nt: TGTGCCAGCAGCCTTGGGGCCGGCCCTGTAGCTGAAGCTTTCTTT
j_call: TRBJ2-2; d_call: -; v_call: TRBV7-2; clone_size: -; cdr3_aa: CASSLRVAVNTGELFF; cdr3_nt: TGTGCCAGCAGCTTAAGGGTAGCGGTTAACACCGGGGAGCTGTTTTTT
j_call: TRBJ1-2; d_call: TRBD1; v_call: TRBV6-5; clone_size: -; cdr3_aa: CASSYGGAGGSYGYTF; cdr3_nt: TGTGCCAGCAGTTACGGGGGGGCAGGGGGCAGCTATGGCTACACCTTC
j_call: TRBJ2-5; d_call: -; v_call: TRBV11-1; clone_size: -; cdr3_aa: CASSLGPRLGEGETQYF; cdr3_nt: TGTGCCAGCAGCCTAGGGCCCCGACTAGGAGAGGGGGAGACCCAGTACTTC
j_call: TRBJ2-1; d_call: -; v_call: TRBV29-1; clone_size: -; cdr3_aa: CSVVPLVHNNEQFF; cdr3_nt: TGCAGCGTTGTGCCCCTGGTCCATAACAATGAGCAGTTCTTC